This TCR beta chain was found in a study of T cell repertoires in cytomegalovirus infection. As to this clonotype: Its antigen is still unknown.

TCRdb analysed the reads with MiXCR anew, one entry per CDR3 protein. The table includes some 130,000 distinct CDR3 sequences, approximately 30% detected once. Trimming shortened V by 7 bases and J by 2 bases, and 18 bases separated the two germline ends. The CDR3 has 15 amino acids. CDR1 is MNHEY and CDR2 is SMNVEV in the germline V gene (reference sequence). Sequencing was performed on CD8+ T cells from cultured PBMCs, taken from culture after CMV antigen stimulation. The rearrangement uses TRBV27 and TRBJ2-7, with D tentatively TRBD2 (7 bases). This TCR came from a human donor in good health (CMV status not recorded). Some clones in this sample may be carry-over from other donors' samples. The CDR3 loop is CASNPGAGAPYEQYF. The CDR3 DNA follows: TGTGCCAGCAATCCCGGGGCGGGGGCCCCCTACGAGCAGTACTTC.